The 10 T cell receptor beta chains below all came from one sample that was sequenced in a study of OX40 agonist ivuxolimab in advanced cancers. The repertoire was sequenced with immunoSEQ multiplex PCR; TCRdb's copy has only in-frame clones and lacks some. The sample yields about 34,000 clones, 80% to 95% seen once. Material: CD4+ or CD8+ T cells sorted from blood, obtained in a trial of the OX40 agonist ivuxolimab. The receptors stem from an adult with an advanced solid tumor such as melanoma, head and neck, liver or kidney cancer.

The genes are TRBV2 and TRBJ2-1; 10 nucleotides agree with TRBD2. CDR1 is SNHLY and CDR2 is FYNNEI in the germline V gene. V lost 7 bases to trimming and J lost 6 bases; unmatched junction nucleotides: 6. The CDR3 is 14 amino acids. This CDR3 reads CASMGLAGVNEQFF. The CDR3 region has the DNA TGTGCCAGCATGGGGCTAGCGGGAGTCAATGAGCAGTTCTTC.

This chain links TRBV11-2 with TRBJ2-7; 10 bases match TRBD1. This CDR3 is built from 15 residues. V trimming: 5 bases; J trimming: 6 bases; junction bases outside the gene matches: 10. From germline, CDR1 is SGHAT and CDR2 FQNNGV. The CDR3 sequence is CASSRQGAWTGEQYF. The CDR3 nucleotides are TGTGCCAGCAGCCGACAGGGGGCGTGGACAGGCGAGCAGTACTTC.

This clone appeared a single time. The chain has TRBV4-3 and TRBJ1-5; perhaps TRBD1 as D (5 bases). V shed 0 bases and J shed 6 bases, with 15 bases lying between them. CDR3 length: 16 amino acids. Germline assignment: CDR1 LGHNA and CDR2 YSLEER. CDR3 residues: CASSQDVGELGQPQHF. CDR3 coding DNA: TGCGCCAGCAGCCAAGATGTGGGGGAACTGGGTCAGCCCCAGCATTTT.

The DNA of the CDR3 is TGTGCCAGCTCACCACCCAACACCGGGGAGCTGTTTTTT. Protein product: CASSPPNTGELFF. The V and J genes are TRBV18 and TRBJ2-2; D uncertain. Trimming cost V 0 bases and J 2 bases, with 1 base left between them. Germline loops: CDR1 KGHSH, CDR2 LQKENI. The CDR3 spans 13 residues.

This chain uses TRBV11-2 with TRBJ2-1; D tentatively fits TRBD1 or TRBD2 (5 bases each). The CDR3 is 12 amino acids. V was cut by 7 bases and J by 8 bases, with 12 bases left in between. CDR1 is SGHAT and CDR2 is FQNNGV in the germline V gene. The CDR3 spells CASMGEGYEQFF. CDR3 bases: TGTGCCAGCATGGGCGAGGGGTATGAGCAGTTCTTC. The whole variable domain, filled in from reference TRBV11-2 and TRBJ2-1, reads EAGVAQSPRYKIIEKRQSVAFWCNPISGHATLYWYQQILGQGPKLLIQFQNNGVVDDSQLPKDRFSAERLKGVDSTLKIQPAKLEDSAVYLCASMGEGYEQFFGPGTRLTVL.

This rearrangement joins TRBV2 to TRBJ2-5, with TRBD2 identical over 9 bases. Trimming took 3 bases from V and 4 from J; bases not matched to a gene: 9. The CDR3 is 16 amino acids. Germline assignment: CDR1 SNHLY and CDR2 FYNNEI. CDR3 sequence reads: CASSEGGGGAGETQYF. CDR3 bases: TGTGCCAGCAGTGAGGGGGGCGGGGGGGCCGGAGAGACCCAGTACTTC. The complete variable domain, with remaining parts taken from reference TRBV2 and TRBJ2-5, reads EPEVTQTPSHQVTQMGQEVILRCVPISNHLYFYWYRQILGQKVEFLVSFYNNEISEKSEIFDDQFSVERPDGSNFTLKIRSTKLEDSAMYFCASSEGGGGAGETQYFGPGTRLLVL.

The V call is TRBV30, the J call TRBJ2-2, with unresolved D. The CDR3 has 14 amino acids. Germline lookup yields CDR1 GTSNPN and CDR2 SVGIG (reference sequence). Trimming removed 2 bases from V and 4 bases from J, with 11 bases in between. CDR3 sequence reads: CAWSHTWSTGELFF. CDR3 coding DNA: TGTGCCTGGAGTCACACGTGGAGCACCGGGGAGCTGTTTTTT.

J is TRBJ2-1 and V is TRBV18, with 7 bases fitting TRBD2. The CDR3 has 14 amino acids. Germline V gene data show CDR1 as KGHSH and CDR2 as LQKENI. The V segment lost 3 bases and the J segment 5 bases; nucleotides outside the gene matches: 4. CDR3 protein: CASSPGGGDNEQFF. The CDR3 DNA is TGTGCCAGCTCACCTGGGGGGGGAGACAATGAGCAGTTCTTC.

The chain employs TRBV6-1 and TRBJ1-1; D gene unclear. The CDR3 is made up of 14 amino acids. Trimming left V 6 bases short and J 4 bases short, with 15 bases between. Per the germline V gene, CDR1 is MNHNS and CDR2 is SASEGT. CDR3 sequence: CASRKGNVGTEAFF. In nucleotides, the CDR3 is TGTGCCAGCAGAAAAGGGAACGTAGGCACTGAAGCTTTCTTT.

The chain recombines TRBV18 with TRBJ2-4; no clear D. Deletions cut 2 bases from V and 9 bases from J, with 14 bases between. The CDR3 spans 14 residues. Germline values: CDR1 KGHSH, CDR2 LQKENI. This chain's CDR3 is CASSPSRADAIQYF. CDR3 nucleotides: TGTGCCAGCTCACCATCCCGGGCGGACGCCATTCAGTACTTC.